This TCR beta chain was sequenced during a study of T cell repertoires in cytomegalovirus infection. About the research overall: Researchers turned to recently identified HLA-C-restricted CMV epitopes as well as well-studied HLA-B-restricted ones. Carrying CMV and the relevant HLA type showed in public TCR beta signatures. Study-level results: Adding up the frequency of public TCR beta families identified people who carried CMV plus the relevant HLA. The ex vivo response showed dominance by HLA-C-restricted CMV-specific TCR beta clonotypes.

TCRdb used MiXCR to reprocess the reads, holding one entry per CDR3 protein. Of about 900,000 distinct CDR3 sequences in the sample, approximately 31% were seen once. This clonotype has at least ten counts. Antigen unknown. V was cut by 5 bases and J by 7 bases, with 12 bases left in between. This CDR3 is 13 amino acids long. The germline CDR1 and CDR2 sequences are SGHTA and FQGNSA. V gene TRBV7-2 combines with J gene TRBJ2-4, with a weak D call TRBD2 (5 bases). This sample comprised cultured CD8+ T cells from PBMCs, obtained from culture after CMV antigen stimulation. The origin of this receptor is a human donor in good health (CMV status not recorded). Some clones in this sample may be carry-over from other donors' samples. The CDR3 is CASSKPPGNIQYF. Written as DNA, the CDR3 is TGTGCCAGCAGCAAGCCCCCGGGGAACATTCAGTACTTC.